Below, 22 T cell receptor beta chains from the same sample are listed, as sequenced in a study of T cells in Graves' hyperthyroidism and ophthalmopathy. It was RNA transcripts that yielded the amplified TCR beta CDR3 regions. First-round RT-PCR targeting the TCR CDR3 was performed with the HTBI primer set. MiXCR was run by TCRdb on the multiplex PCR reads, yielding one entry per CDR3 protein. Among around 370,000 distinct CDR3 sequences, about 18% were seen once, and the ten largest hold around 40%. Specimen: blood. The receptor source for this set is a man between 18 and 35 years old with Graves' ophthalmopathy.

In its sample, this clonotype was seen many times. CDR3 nucleotides: TGTGCCAGCAGACGTGCGGGTATTGGCAATGAGCAGTTCTTC. Its protein is CASRRAGIGNEQFF. The rearrangement uses TRBV2 and TRBJ2-1, with D tentatively TRBD2 (5 bases). Trimming left V 6 bases short and J 6 bases short, with 15 bases between. Germline values: CDR1 SNHLY, CDR2 FYNNEI. The CDR3 runs to 14 residues. Full variable domain (outside the CDR3, taken from reference TRBV2 and TRBJ2-1): EPEVTQTPSHQVTQMGQEVILRCVPISNHLYFYWYRQILGQKVEFLVSFYNNEISEKSEIFDDQFSVERPDGSNFTLKIRSTKLEDSAMYFCASRRAGIGNEQFFGPGTRLTVL.

Turning to this clonotype: At one boundary the junction diverges from the germline segment, which might be a read error. This chain joins TRBV2 and TRBJ2-3, with D perhaps matching TRBD1 or TRBD2 (5 bases each). The CDR3 has 13 residues. Germline-derived CDR1 and CDR2 are SNHLY and FYNNEI. This chain's CDR3 is CASSVFQGDTQCF. DNA of the CDR3: TGTGCCAGCAGTGTCTTCCAGGGAGATACGCAGTGTTTT.

This rearrangement joins TRBV4-1 to TRBJ2-7; the match to TRBD2 covers 8 bases. The CDR3 has 13 residues. Germline V gene lookup returns CDR1 MGHRA and CDR2 YSYEKL. V was pared by 4 bases and J by 7 bases, with 6 bases of the junction left unmatched. The DNA of the CDR3 is TGCGCCAGCAGCCCCGGACCGGGAGGGGAGCAGTACTTC. This sequence encodes CASSPGPGGEQYF.

About this clonotype itself: This may stem from a read error, because a much larger clone lies one nucleotide away. This sequence joins TRBV7-8 and TRBJ1-1; perhaps TRBD1 as D (5 bases). Germline V gene data show CDR1 as SGHVS and CDR2 as FQNEAQ. Between the trimmed V and J ends, which lost 4 bases and 7 bases, there was a span of 10 bases. This CDR3 has 12 amino acids. The CDR3 is CASSSGGDEAFF. Here the CDR3 DNA reads TGTGCCAGCAGCTCGGGGGGGGATGAAGCTTTCTTT.

The sample holds many counts of this clonotype. This sequence joins TRBV9 and TRBJ2-5; 9 nucleotides match TRBD2. There are 15 residues in the CDR3. V gave up 0 bases and J gave up 5 bases; unmatched junction bases: 5. Looked up from germline, CDR1 is SGDLS and CDR2 is YYNGEE. CDR3 sequence reads: CASSVAGLAHETQYF. For the CDR3, the DNA is TGTGCCAGCAGCGTAGCGGGACTAGCACACGAGACCCAGTACTTC.

V gene TRBV20-1 combines with J gene TRBJ2-3, with D perhaps assigned TRBD1 or TRBD2 (5 bases each). With 3 bases removed from V and 2 bases from J, the gap between germline ends came to 9 bases. Germline values: CDR1 DFQATT, CDR2 SNEGSKA (reference sequence). CDR3 length: 13 residues. The CDR3 DNA sequence: TGCAGTGCTAGTGAGGGGTACACAGATACGCAGTATTTT. It codes for CSASEGYTDTQYF.

Notes on this clonotype: A much larger clone differs from this one at a single base, so this may be a read error. The chain recombines TRBV2 with TRBJ2-7; no clear D. The length of the CDR3 is 13 residues. The germline gives CDR1 SNHLY, CDR2 FYNNEI. V was shortened by 6 bases and J by 5 bases, with 14 bases between the two germline ends. DNA for the CDR3: TGTGCCAGCAGCGCCCGCGGACCAAACGAGCAGTACTTC. The encoded protein is CASSARGPNEQYF.

This clonotype occurred many times. The chain carries TRBV7-3 and TRBJ2-2, with unresolved D. CDR1 SGHTA and CDR2 FQGTGA come from the germline V gene. The CDR3 consists of 15 residues. V lost 2 bases, J lost 3 bases, and 10 bases lay in between. CDR3 in DNA: TGTGCCAGCAGCTTATCGGGTTGGGACACCGGGGAGCTGTTTTTT. Amino acids: CASSLSGWDTGELFF.

This clonotype was counted ten times or more. The chain recombines TRBV20-1 with TRBJ1-2; D uncertain. Trimming cost V 6 bases and J 8 bases, with 19 bases left between them. Germline CDR1 and CDR2: DFQATT and SNEGSKA (reference sequence). CDR3 length: 13 amino acids. CDR3 nucleotide sequence: TGCAGTGCCCCCCCCGGCTGGGAAGGCGGCTACACCTTC. Protein product: CSAPPGWEGGYTF.

This clonotype was recorded many times. The chain has TRBV5-1 and TRBJ2-7, with D uncertain. Germline CDR1 and CDR2: SGHRS and YFSETQ. The V and J ends lost 4 bases and 2 bases respectively, with 10 bases between them. This CDR3 has 13 residues. CDR3 sequence (DNA): TGCGCCAGCAGCCCTGACCTTACCTACGAGCAGTACTTC. Translating gives CASSPDLTYEQYF.

This clonotype was seen ten or more times. The V call is TRBV20-1, the J call TRBJ2-3, with 10 bases fitting TRBD2. V lost 5 bases, J lost 1 base, and 3 bases stayed unmatched. The CDR3 runs to 14 residues. Germline V gene data show CDR1 as DFQATT and CDR2 as SNEGSKA (reference sequence). The CDR3 DNA follows: TGCAGTGCTTCCACTAGCGGGGGCACAGATACGCAGTATTTT. Translation: CSASTSGGTDTQYF.

This clonotype was counted ten times or more. The J gene is TRBJ2-1, the V gene TRBV5-1; TRBD1 is a possible D gene (7 bases). Looked up from germline, CDR1 is SGHRS and CDR2 is YFSETQ. Trimming took off 5 bases at V and 4 bases at J, with 19 bases between the two ends. This CDR3 is built from 16 residues. Written as DNA, the CDR3 is TGCGCCAGCAGAGAAAGCCAGGGGGGCTTTTACAATGAGCAGTTCTTC. This sequence encodes CASRESQGGFYNEQFF.

This clonotype was picked up many times. This chain connects TRBV10-2 to TRBJ2-1; 9 positions match TRBD2. The CDR3 loop spans 15 amino acids. V was pared by 2 bases and J by 2 bases, with 1 base of the junction left unmatched. Germline V gives CDR1 WSHSY, CDR2 SAAADI. The CDR3 region is CASSERGGAYNEQFF. CDR3 nucleotides: TGCGCCAGCAGTGAGCGCGGGGGGGCCTACAATGAGCAGTTCTTC.

This chain uses TRBV2 with TRBJ1-1; the D is unclear. CDR1 SNHLY and CDR2 FYNNEI come from the germline V gene. V dropped 4 bases and J dropped 5 bases, with 11 bases sitting between them. This CDR3 is 13 amino acids long. CDR3 bases: TGTGCCAGCAGTGGCGGCGGGTGGACTGAAGCTTTCTTT. Amino acid sequence: CASSGGGWTEAFF.

J is TRBJ2-7 and V is TRBV15, with D possibly being TRBD1 or TRBD2 (6 bases each). Trimming shortened V by 0 bases and J by 2 bases, and 8 bases separated the two germline ends. CDR1 is LNHNV and CDR2 is YYDKDF in the germline V gene (reference sequence). This CDR3 has 14 residues. CDR3 amino acids: CATSREGGTYEQYF. CDR3 sequence (DNA): TGTGCCACCAGCAGAGAAGGGGGGACCTACGAGCAGTACTTC.

The chain employs TRBV6-1 and TRBJ1-3; 7 bases agree with TRBD1. After removal of 5 bases from V and 4 bases from J, the junction contained 8 bases not matched to a gene. This CDR3 is 15 amino acids long. CDR1 is MNHNS and CDR2 is SASEGT in the germline V gene. CDR3 bases: TGTGCCAGCAGTTATGGGACAGATGCGGGAAACACCATATATTTT. Translation gives CASSYGTDAGNTIYF.

V usage is TRBV12-3 or TRBV12-4 and J usage is TRBJ2-3; TRBD2 aligns across 9 bases. There are 16 residues in the CDR3. The V and J ends lost 2 bases and 8 bases, in that order; junction bases with no gene match: 11. The CDR3 spells CASSLNAGGGGVTQYF. Written as DNA, the CDR3 is TGTGCCAGCAGTTTAAACGCGGGGGGGGGCGGGGTTACGCAGTATTTT.

The chain combines TRBV9 with TRBJ2-1; possibly TRBD1 for D (8 bases). Trimming removed 3 bases at V and 8 bases at J, with 18 bases between. The germline CDR1 and CDR2 sequences are SGDLS and YYNGEE. The CDR3 is made up of 15 amino acids. CDR3 in amino acids: CASSAGGQDAHEQFF. In DNA, the CDR3 is TGTGCCAGCAGCGCGGGGGGACAGGATGCCCATGAGCAGTTCTTC.

This clonotype was counted many times. The rearrangement joins TRBV20-1 to TRBJ1-1; D unclear. The CDR3 covers 14 residues. Trimming stripped 5 bases from V and 5 bases from J, with 18 bases between. CDR1 is DFQATT and CDR2 is SNEGSKA in the germline V gene (reference sequence). CDR3 sequence reads: CSAYLGSGRTEAFF. CDR3 nucleotide sequence: TGCAGTGCTTACCTAGGCAGCGGGAGGACTGAAGCTTTCTTT.

Many counts were recorded for this clonotype. The chain has TRBV28 and TRBJ1-1; D unclear. Deletions cut 2 bases from V and 0 bases from J, with 16 bases between. This CDR3 has 17 residues. Germline V gene sequence: CDR1 MDHEN, CDR2 SYDVKM. CDR3 loop: CASSLSELRSLNTEAFF. In DNA form, the CDR3 reads TGTGCCAGCAGTTTAAGTGAGCTTCGGTCATTGAACACTGAAGCTTTCTTT.

The chain employs TRBV12-3 or TRBV12-4 and TRBJ2-7, with 8 bases identical to TRBD1. The CDR3 has 14 residues. The ends lost 5 bases at V and 3 bases at J; junction bases unmatched: 6. CDR3 sequence: CASSPGTGHYEQYF. In DNA, the CDR3 is TGTGCCAGCAGTCCCGGGACAGGACACTACGAGCAGTACTTC.

Ten or more counts support this clonotype. The CDR3 DNA reads as TGCAGCGTTGGCGACACTCGGAACACTGAAGCTTTCTTT. Its translation: CSVGDTRNTEAFF. This rearrangement joins TRBV29-1 to TRBJ1-1; D gene ambiguous. Trimming took off 4 bases at V and 1 base at J, with 10 bases between the two ends. From germline, CDR1 is SQVTM and CDR2 ANQGSEA. The CDR3 contains 13 residues.